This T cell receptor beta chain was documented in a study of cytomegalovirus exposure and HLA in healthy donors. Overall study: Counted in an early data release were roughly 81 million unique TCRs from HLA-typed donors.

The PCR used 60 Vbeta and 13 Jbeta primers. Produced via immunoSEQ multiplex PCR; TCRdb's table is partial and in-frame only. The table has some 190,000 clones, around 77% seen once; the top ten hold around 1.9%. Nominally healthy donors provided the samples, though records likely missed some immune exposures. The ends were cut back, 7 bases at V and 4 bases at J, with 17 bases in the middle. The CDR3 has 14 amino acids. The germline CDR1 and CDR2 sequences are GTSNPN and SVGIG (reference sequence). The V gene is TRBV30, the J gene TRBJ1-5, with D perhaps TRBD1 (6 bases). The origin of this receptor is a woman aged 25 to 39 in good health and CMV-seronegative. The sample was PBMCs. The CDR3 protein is CAFKSYRDNQPQHF. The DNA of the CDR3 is TGTGCCTTCAAGTCCTACAGGGATAATCAGCCCCAGCATTTT.